Listed below are T cell receptor beta chains from one sample, sequenced in a study of Ad26.COV2.S vaccination and SARS-CoV-2 variants. Clones were sequenced by immunoSEQ multiplex PCR, and TCRdb holds only the in-frame ones, with some missing. The table lists roughly 460,000 clones, approximately 90% of them singletons. The specimen was peripheral blood, collected in a trial of Ad26.COV2.S vaccine versus placebo. The source is a person between 18 and 65 years old who received the Ad26.COV2.S COVID-19 vaccine or a placebo. Both conserved end residues are part of each CDR3. The order of the fields is clone size, J gene, D gene, V gene, CDR3 DNA, CDR3 protein. D genes are given only for firm matches. Rows may omit the clone size; those that give it use once, few, many or a size class.

-,TRBJ2-3,-,TRBV20-1,TGCAGTGCTAGGTGGGCAGATACGCAGTATTTT,CSARWADTQYF
once,TRBJ2-1,TRBD2,TRBV29-1,TGCAGCGTCCAAAGGGACTACCGGAATGAGCAGTTCTTC,CSVQRDYRNEQFF
-,TRBJ2-1,TRBD1,TRBV15,TGTGCCACCAGCAGAGAGGGGACAGGGGACAATGAGCAGTTCTTC,CATSREGTGDNEQFF
-,TRBJ1-3,-,TRBV14,TGTGCCAGCAGCCAAACGCGGACTTACTCTGGAAACACCATATATTTT,CASSQTRTYSGNTIYF
once,TRBJ2-1,-,TRBV4-3,TGCGCCAGCAGCCAAACGAGGTCGGGTGAGCAGTTCTTC,CASSQTRSGEQFF
-,TRBJ2-5,TRBD2,TRBV4-2,TGTGCCAGCAGCCAATCCGGGACTACGCCCCAAGAGACCCAGTACTTC,CASSQSGTTPQETQYF
-,TRBJ1-2,-,TRBV6-5,TGTGCCAGCAGTCACCCCGGGGTAGGGACCTATGGCTACACCTTC,CASSHPGVGTYGYTF
-,TRBJ2-7,TRBD1,TRBV7-9,TGTGCCAGCAGCGTTTCCGGGACAGATCCCTACGAGCAGTACTTC,CASSVSGTDPYEQYF
-,TRBJ2-2,TRBD2,TRBV7-9,TGTGCCAGCAGTTTTTCCGGGAGGGCCGGCACCGGGGAGCTGTTTTTT,CASSFSGRAGTGELFF
-,TRBJ2-3,TRBD2,TRBV7-2,TGTGCCAGCAGCTTAGGGGCTAGCGGGGTGACAGATACGCAGTATTTT,CASSLGASGVTDTQYF
-,TRBJ2-3,TRBD1,TRBV5-1,TGCGCCAGCAGCACCGGACAGGACACAGATACGCAGTATTTT,CASSTGQDTDTQYF
-,TRBJ1-1,-,TRBV6-5,TGTGCCAGCCATTTCTCCCAGAACACTGAAGCTTTCTTT,CASHFSQNTEAFF
-,TRBJ1-2,-,TRBV29-1,TGCAGCGTTGGGCAAGGGCTTGACTATGGCTACACCTTC,CSVGQGLDYGYTF
-,TRBJ2-7,TRBD1,TRBV11-2,TGTGCCAGCAGCCTCACAGGGGAGAAGCAGTACTTC,CASSLTGEKQYF
once,TRBJ2-7,-,TRBV5-1,TGCGCCAGCAGAGCGGACAGTGGGTCCTACGAGCAGTACTTC,CASRADSGSYEQYF
-,TRBJ2-7,TRBD1,TRBV5-8,TGTGCCAGCAGCTTGAGGGGACAGGGCACCTACGAGCAGTACTTC,CASSLRGQGTYEQYF
-,TRBJ1-1,-,TRBV27,TGTGCCAGCAGTATAACCCCGAGGGTCGGCACTGAAGCTTTCTTT,CASSITPRVGTEAFF
once,TRBJ2-7,-,TRBV11-2,TGTGCCAGCAGCCCTCACCCGACCTACGAGCAGTACTTC,CASSPHPTYEQYF
-,TRBJ1-3,-,TRBV30,TGTTTGGGAGCCTCTGGAAACACCATATATTTT,CLGASGNTIYF
once,TRBJ2-7,-,TRBV15,TGTGCCACCAGCAGAGGAGACAGCACCTACGAGCAGTACTTC,CATSRGDSTYEQYF
-,TRBJ2-2,TRBD2,TRBV18,TGTGCCAGCTCACCACGGTCTGGGATAGCGGGGAACACCGGGGAGCTGTTTTTT,CASSPRSGIAGNTGELFF
-,TRBJ1-2,-,TRBV2,TGTGCCAGCAGCGCCCGGACCGAGAACTATGGCTACACCTTC,CASSARTENYGYTF
-,TRBJ2-7,TRBD2,TRBV6-2/TRBV6-3,TGTGCCAGCAGCGTACGACTAGCGATTAAGTACTTC,CASSVRLAIKYF
-,TRBJ2-1,TRBD2,TRBV18,TGTGCCAGCTCACCACCGCGTGGGCCCGGGGGGAACAATGAGCAGTTCTTC,CASSPPRGPGGNNEQFF
-,TRBJ2-3,TRBD2,TRBV24-1,TGTGCCACCAGTGATTTGATAGGGACTAGCGGGGGGGCCGGCCCAGATACGCAGTATTTT,CATSDLIGTSGGAGPDTQYF
-,TRBJ2-2,TRBD1,TRBV19,TGTGCCAGCCGACCCGACAGGGGCTGGAGCCGGGAGCTGTTTTTT,CASRPDRGWSRELFF
-,TRBJ2-3,-,TRBV5-1,TGCGCCAGCTCCCCCCTCGAGCGCACAGATACGCAGTATTTT,CASSPLERTDTQYF
-,TRBJ1-6,-,TRBV30,TGTGCCTGGAGTGTAACACAGGGTTCACCCCTCCACTTT,CAWSVTQGSPLHF
-,TRBJ2-7,TRBD1,TRBV11-2,TGTGCCAGCAGCAGCCGGGACAGGGGCCACGAGCAGTACTTC,CASSSRDRGHEQYF
-,TRBJ1-1,-,TRBV5-4,TGTGCCAGCAGCCCCTGGCCAGGAAACACTGAAGCTTTCTTT,CASSPWPGNTEAFF
-,TRBJ2-3,TRBD2,TRBV10-2,TGCGCCAGCAGTGATTTTCTAGCGGGAGGGAGTACAGATACGCAGTATTTT,CASSDFLAGGSTDTQYF
-,TRBJ1-5,-,TRBV27,TGTGCCAGCAGTTTATTCCGGGGACAGCCCCAGCATTTT,CASSLFRGQPQHF
-,TRBJ1-3,-,TRBV21-1,TGTGCCAGCAACAAGCCCCGTACCGGGACAGGGGTATATTTT,CASNKPRTGTGVYF
-,TRBJ1-2,-,TRBV4-2,TGTGCCAGCAGCCAAAGGACCGAATCCTTGGGCTACACCTTC,CASSQRTESLGYTF
-,TRBJ2-5,-,TRBV13,TGTGCCAGCAGCTTAGCTGGGACAAAGCAAGAGACCCAGTACTTC,CASSLAGTKQETQYF